The rows below give T cell receptor beta chains drawn from one sample of a study of blood T cell repertoires in COVID-19. TCRdb's copy holds only in-frame clones and misses some; the assay was immunoSEQ multiplex PCR. In the table there are roughly 320,000 clones, about 87% of which are singletons. Specimen: peripheral blood. Every receptor here comes from a man aged 65 to 85 with acute or convalescent COVID-19. Both conserved end residues are part of each CDR3. Each record gives: clone size, D gene, J gene, V gene, CDR3 protein, CDR3 DNA. The D gene is left open where the match is weak. Expanded clones get a size class; other rows say once, few or many, or leave the size out.

-	TRBD1	TRBJ2-7	TRBV7-2	CASSSYYGQGNHYEQYF	TGTGCCAGCAGCTCATACTATGGACAGGGTAATCACTACGAGCAGTACTTC
-	TRBD2	TRBJ2-1	TRBV4-3	CASSQDLPRLAAYNEQFF	TGCGCCAGCAGCCAAGATCTTCCCCGGCTAGCGGCCTACAATGAGCAGTTCTTC
-	TRBD2	TRBJ2-7	TRBV7-9	CASSRGLAGDRFFYEQYF	TGTGCCAGCAGCCGTGGACTAGCGGGAGATAGGTTTTTCTACGAGCAGTACTTC
-	-	TRBJ1-3	TRBV2	CASNLGSLSGNTIYF	TGTGCCAGCAATCTAGGAAGCCTCTCTGGAAACACCATATATTTT
-	-	TRBJ1-6	TRBV4-1	CASSQLPGVNSPLHF	TGCGCCAGCAGCCAACTCCCGGGGGTTAATTCACCCCTCCACTTT
few	-	TRBJ1-1	TRBV5-1	CASSPRAPSTEAFF	TGCGCCAGCAGCCCGAGAGCGCCGAGCACTGAAGCTTTCTTT
many	TRBD1	TRBJ1-2	TRBV29-1	CSVTTGGELYGYTF	TGCAGCGTTACAACAGGGGGGGAACTCTATGGCTACACCTTC
-	TRBD1	TRBJ1-4	TRBV5-1	CASSPRTGGAVELFF	TGCGCCAGCAGCCCCCGGACAGGGGGCGCAGTAGAACTGTTTTTT
-	-	TRBJ2-1	TRBV18	CASSPGQDGEQFF	TGTGCCAGCTCACCTGGGCAGGATGGGGAGCAGTTCTTC
-	-	TRBJ2-3	TRBV5-6	CASSPGGMADTQYF	TGTGCCAGCAGCCCGGGCGGGATGGCAGATACGCAGTATTTT
-	-	TRBJ2-2	TRBV10-3	CAIEGSVGTGELFF	TGTGCCATCGAGGGTAGTGTGGGCACCGGGGAGCTGTTTTTT